This TCR beta chain was profiled in a study of graft-versus-host responses after intestinal transplantation. Study-level information: All recipients were transplanted with multivisceral, liver-intestinal, or isolated intestinal grafts. After anti-thymocyte globulin induction, recipients took tacrolimus and steroids for approximately three years.

The table came from immunoSEQ multiplex PCR; TCRdb's copy has only in-frame clones and leaves some out. The repertoire holds tens of thousands of clones, with approximately 94% as singletons. This clone was detected only once. The antigen is unknown. Study-level findings and limits: In recipient marrow, GvH clones were found, and some appeared first in ileum or blood. Across patients carrying graft-donor T cell macrochimerism, allografts held high graft-versus-host to host-versus-graft clonal ratios.

The material was unstimulated CD4+ T cells sorted from spleen or lymph node cells, obtained before transplant. This receptor was taken from a human donor who was the organ donor for an intestinal transplant.

The CDR3 reads CASSLGTVNTEAFF. CDR3 nucleotides: TGTGCCAGCAGCTTAGGGACAGTGAACACTGAAGCTTTCTTT. The rearrangement links TRBV7-8 to TRBJ1-1, with D perhaps matching TRBD1 (6 bases). This CDR3 has 14 residues. V was shortened by 1 base and J by 0 bases, with 6 bases between the two germline ends. Germline lookup yields CDR1 SGHVS and CDR2 FQNEAQ.